These 9 T cell receptor beta chains originate from one sample sequenced in a study of T cell responses to AZD1222 COVID-19 vaccine. Only in-frame clones appear in the TCRdb table, and some are missing; sequencing was by immunoSEQ multiplex PCR. The sample consists of 100,000 to 150,000 clones, approximately 85% of them appearing once. The sample consisted of peripheral blood, taken on day 0 of AZD1222 vaccination. These receptors were taken from an adult in good health.

The CDR3 is CASSRGFSYEQYF. CDR3 nucleotide sequence: TGTGCCAGCAGCCGAGGATTCTCCTACGAGCAGTACTTC. The rearrangement links TRBV12-3 or TRBV12-4 to TRBJ2-7, with unresolved D. The CDR3 loop spans 13 amino acids. Trimming left V 6 bases short and J 0 bases short, with 9 bases between.

The gene calls are TRBV7-2 and TRBJ1-5; the D gene is possibly TRBD1 (6 bases). The CDR3 is 14 residues long. The germline V gene encodes CDR1 SGHTA and CDR2 FQGNSA. V was shortened by 4 bases and J by 7 bases, with 14 bases between the two germline ends. For the CDR3, the DNA is TGTGCCAGCAGCTCCCCAGGGGTGGGCCAGCCCCAGCATTTT. It specifies CASSSPGVGQPQHF.

V gene TRBV7-9 combines with J gene TRBJ2-1, with D hard to call. This CDR3 contains 11 residues. The V gene's germline CDR1 is SEHNR and CDR2 FQNEAQ (reference sequence). V shed 4 bases and J shed 15 bases, with 13 bases lying between them. In nucleotides, the CDR3 is TGTGCCAGCAGCTCCGGGTCCACGACGTTCTTC. This codes for CASSSGSTTFF.

The V gene is TRBV28, the J gene TRBJ2-7; TRBD1 is a possible D gene (5 bases). The CDR3 covers 15 residues. The germline gives CDR1 MDHEN, CDR2 SYDVKM. Trimming stripped 6 bases from V and 3 bases from J, with 18 bases between. This chain's CDR3 is CASSLELAGYYEQYF. CDR3 nucleotide sequence: TGTGCCAGCAGCCTAGAGTTGGCAGGGTACTACGAGCAGTACTTC.

This clone was seen a single time. The chain carries TRBV7-3 and TRBJ2-5; D is ambiguous. With 5 bases removed from V and 5 bases from J, the gap between germline ends came to 12 bases. The CDR3 spans 13 residues. Germline loops: CDR1 SGHTA, CDR2 FQGTGA. CDR3 residues: CASSLHSWETQYF. Written as DNA, the CDR3 is TGTGCCAGCAGCCTACACTCATGGGAGACCCAGTACTTC.

Only one count was recorded for this clone. The rearrangement joins TRBV14 to TRBJ2-2; D uncertain. Germline CDR1 and CDR2: SGHDN and FVKESK. V dropped 1 base and J dropped 4 bases, with 10 bases sitting between them. The CDR3 contains 15 residues. As DNA, the CDR3 is TGTGCCAGCAGCCAAGTTGGGCAGACCACCGGGGAGCTGTTTTTT. This translates into CASSQVGQTTGELFF.

This rearrangement joins TRBV5-6 to TRBJ1-3, with D possibly TRBD1 on 5 matching bases. Germline V gives CDR1 SGHDT, CDR2 YYEEEE. CDR3 length: 14 residues. V lost 0 bases to trimming and J lost 5 bases, with 9 bases between them. Here the CDR3 reads CASSLEQARNTIYF. For the CDR3, the DNA is TGTGCCAGCAGCTTGGAACAGGCTAGAAACACCATATATTTT. The full variable domain, its missing parts supplied by reference TRBV5-6 and TRBJ1-3, is DAGVTQSPTHLIKTRGQQVTLRCSPKSGHDTVSWYQQALGQGPQFIFQYYEEEERQRGNFPDRFSGHQFPNYSSELNVNALLLGDSALYLCASSLEQARNTIYFGEGSWLTVV.

The chain has TRBV28 and TRBJ1-2; D remains unclear. The CDR3 length is 13 residues. V was trimmed by 2 bases and J by 8 bases, leaving 12 bases between them. Germline V gives CDR1 MDHEN, CDR2 SYDVKM. CDR3 loop: CASSLLSDGGYTF. The DNA for the CDR3 is TGTGCCAGCAGTTTACTAAGCGACGGCGGCTACACCTTC.

V is TRBV4-1 and J is TRBJ1-3, with D hard to call. The ends were cut back, 4 bases at V and 2 bases at J, with 15 bases in the middle. Germline V lookup: CDR1 MGHRA, CDR2 YSYEKL. The CDR3 contains 16 residues. The CDR3 here is CASSPLITATGNTIYF. CDR3 sequence (DNA): TGCGCCAGCAGCCCCTTAATAACGGCTACTGGAAACACCATATATTTT.